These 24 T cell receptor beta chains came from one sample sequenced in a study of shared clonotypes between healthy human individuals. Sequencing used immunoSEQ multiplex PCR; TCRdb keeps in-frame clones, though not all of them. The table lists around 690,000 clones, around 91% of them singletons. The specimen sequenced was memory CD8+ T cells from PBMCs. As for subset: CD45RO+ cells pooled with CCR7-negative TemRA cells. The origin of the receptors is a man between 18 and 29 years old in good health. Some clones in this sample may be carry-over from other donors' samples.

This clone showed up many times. The CDR3 region has the DNA TGTGCCAGCAGTCCACTTTTCGGAAACACCATATATTTT. Amino acids: CASSPLFGNTIYF. The genes are TRBV27 and TRBJ1-3; D gene ambiguous. Germline V gene sequence: CDR1 MNHEY, CDR2 SMNVEV (reference sequence). Between the trimmed V and J ends, which lost 5 bases and 4 bases, there was a span of 9 bases. The CDR3 spans 13 residues.

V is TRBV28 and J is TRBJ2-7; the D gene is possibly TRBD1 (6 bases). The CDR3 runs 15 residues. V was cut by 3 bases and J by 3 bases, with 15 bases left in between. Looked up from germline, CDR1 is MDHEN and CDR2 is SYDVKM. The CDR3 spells CASSLSPKGDYEQYF. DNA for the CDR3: TGTGCCAGCAGTTTGAGCCCTAAGGGGGACTACGAGCAGTACTTC. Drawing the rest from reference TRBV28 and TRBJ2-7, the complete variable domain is DVKVTQSSRYLVKRTGEKVFLECVQDMDHENMFWYRQDPGLGLRLIYFSYDVKMKEKGDIPEGYSVSREKKERFSLILESASTNQTSMYLCASSLSPKGDYEQYFGPGTRLTVT.

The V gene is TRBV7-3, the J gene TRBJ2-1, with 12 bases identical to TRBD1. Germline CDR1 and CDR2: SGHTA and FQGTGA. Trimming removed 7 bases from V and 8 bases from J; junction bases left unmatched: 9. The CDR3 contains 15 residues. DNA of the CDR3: TGTGCCAGCAAAAGGGGACAGGGGGCGCTGGATGAGCAGTTCTTC. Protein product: CASKRGQGALDEQFF. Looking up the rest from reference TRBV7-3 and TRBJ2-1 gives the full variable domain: GAGVSQTPSNKVTEKGKYVELRCDPISGHTALYWYRQSLGQGPEFLIYFQGTGAADDSGLPNDRFFAVRPEGSVSTLKIQRTERGDSAVYLCASKRGQGALDEQFFGPGTRLTVL.

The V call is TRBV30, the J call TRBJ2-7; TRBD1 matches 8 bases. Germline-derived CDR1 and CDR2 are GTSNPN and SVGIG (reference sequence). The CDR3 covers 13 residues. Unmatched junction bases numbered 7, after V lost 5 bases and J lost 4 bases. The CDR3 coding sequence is TGTGCCTGGCAGGGGGCCGGGACGTACGAGCAGTACTTC. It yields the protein CAWQGAGTYEQYF.

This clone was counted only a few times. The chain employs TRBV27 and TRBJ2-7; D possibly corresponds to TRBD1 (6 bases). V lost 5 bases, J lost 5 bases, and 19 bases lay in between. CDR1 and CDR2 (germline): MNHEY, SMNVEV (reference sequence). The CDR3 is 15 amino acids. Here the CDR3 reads CASSITPGQLHEQYF. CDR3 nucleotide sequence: TGTGCCAGCAGTATCACCCCCGGACAGCTCCACGAGCAGTACTTC.

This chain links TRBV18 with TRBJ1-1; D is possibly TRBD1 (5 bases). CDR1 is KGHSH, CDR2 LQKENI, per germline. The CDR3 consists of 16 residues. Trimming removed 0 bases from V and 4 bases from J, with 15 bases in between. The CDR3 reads CASSPPSLLGGTEAFF. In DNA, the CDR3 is TGTGCCAGCTCACCACCCTCATTACTGGGGGGCACTGAAGCTTTCTTT.

In DNA form, the CDR3 reads TGCGCCAGCAGCCAAGATCGGACTACAAGGCATGAGCAGTTCTTC. This gives the protein CASSQDRTTRHEQFF. The rearrangement links TRBV4-1 to TRBJ2-1; D might be TRBD2 (6 bases). The CDR3 is 15 amino acids. CDR1 is MGHRA, CDR2 YSYEKL, per germline. V was shortened by 0 bases and J by 8 bases, with 14 bases between the two germline ends.

CDR3 coding DNA: TGTGCCAGCAAGGACAGACCGTACAATGAGCAGTTCTTC. Its protein is CASKDRPYNEQFF. The chain recombines TRBV28 with TRBJ2-1; a weak D match, TRBD1 (6 bases). CDR1 is MDHEN and CDR2 is SYDVKM in the germline V gene. The CDR3 runs to 13 residues. The V and J ends lost 7 bases and 4 bases respectively, with 11 bases between them. The full variable domain, its missing parts supplied by reference TRBV28 and TRBJ2-1, is DVKVTQSSRYLVKRTGEKVFLECVQDMDHENMFWYRQDPGLGLRLIYFSYDVKMKEKGDIPEGYSVSREKKERFSLILESASTNQTSMYLCASKDRPYNEQFFGPGTRLTVL.

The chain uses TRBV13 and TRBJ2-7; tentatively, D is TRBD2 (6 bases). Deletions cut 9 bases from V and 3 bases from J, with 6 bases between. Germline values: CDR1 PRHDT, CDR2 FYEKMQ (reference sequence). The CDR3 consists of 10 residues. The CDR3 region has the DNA TGTGCCAGGGGGGGCTACGAGCAGTACTTC. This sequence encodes CARGGYEQYF.

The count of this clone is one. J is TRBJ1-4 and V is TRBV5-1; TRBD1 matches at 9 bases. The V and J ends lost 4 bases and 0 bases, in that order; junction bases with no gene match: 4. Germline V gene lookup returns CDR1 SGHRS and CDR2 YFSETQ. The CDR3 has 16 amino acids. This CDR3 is CASSGQGSATNEKLFF. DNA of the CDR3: TGCGCCAGCAGCGGACAGGGGTCGGCAACTAATGAAAAACTGTTTTTT.

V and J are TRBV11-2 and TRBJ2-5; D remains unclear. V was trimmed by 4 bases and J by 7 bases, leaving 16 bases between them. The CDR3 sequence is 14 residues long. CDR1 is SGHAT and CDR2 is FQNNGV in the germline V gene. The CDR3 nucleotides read TGTGCCAGCAGCTCCCCAGGTACAATCGGGACCCAGTACTTC. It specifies CASSSPGTIGTQYF.

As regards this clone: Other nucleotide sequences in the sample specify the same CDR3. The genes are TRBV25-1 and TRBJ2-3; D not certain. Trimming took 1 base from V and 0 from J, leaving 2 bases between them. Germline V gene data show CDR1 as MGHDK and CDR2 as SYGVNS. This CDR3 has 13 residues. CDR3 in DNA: TGTGCCAGCAGTGAATTTAGCACAGATACGCAGTATTTT. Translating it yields CASSEFSTDTQYF.

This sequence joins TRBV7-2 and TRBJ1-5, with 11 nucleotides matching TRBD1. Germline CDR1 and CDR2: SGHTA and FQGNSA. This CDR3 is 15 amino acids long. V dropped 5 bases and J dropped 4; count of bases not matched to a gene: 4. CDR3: CASSDRDRGNQPQHF. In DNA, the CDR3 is TGTGCCAGCAGCGACCGGGACAGGGGGAATCAGCCCCAGCATTTT.

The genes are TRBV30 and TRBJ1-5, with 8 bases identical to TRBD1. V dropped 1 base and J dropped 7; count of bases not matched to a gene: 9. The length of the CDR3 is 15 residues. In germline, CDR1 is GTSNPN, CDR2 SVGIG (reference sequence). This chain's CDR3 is CAWSGLTGERQPQHF. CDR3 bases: TGTGCCTGGAGTGGATTGACAGGGGAGAGGCAGCCCCAGCATTTT. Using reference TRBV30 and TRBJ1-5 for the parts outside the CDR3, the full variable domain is SQTIHQWPATLVQPVGSPLSLECTVEGTSNPNLYWYRQAAGRGLQLLFYSVGIGQISSEVPQNLSASRPQDRQFILSSKKLLLSDSGFYLCAWSGLTGERQPQHFGDGTRLSIL.

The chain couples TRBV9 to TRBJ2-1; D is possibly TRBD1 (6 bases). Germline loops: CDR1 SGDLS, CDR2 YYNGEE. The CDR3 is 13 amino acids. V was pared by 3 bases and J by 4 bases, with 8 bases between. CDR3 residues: CASSEGGYNEQFF. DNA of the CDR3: TGTGCCAGCAGCGAAGGGGGTTACAATGAGCAGTTCTTC.

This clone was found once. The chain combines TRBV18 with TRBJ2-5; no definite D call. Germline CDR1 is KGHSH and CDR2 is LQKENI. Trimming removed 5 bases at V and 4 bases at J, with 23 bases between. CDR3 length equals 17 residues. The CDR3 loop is CASSSPHGAPSGETQYF. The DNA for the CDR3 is TGTGCCAGCTCATCCCCTCACGGCGCGCCCTCTGGAGAGACCCAGTACTTC.

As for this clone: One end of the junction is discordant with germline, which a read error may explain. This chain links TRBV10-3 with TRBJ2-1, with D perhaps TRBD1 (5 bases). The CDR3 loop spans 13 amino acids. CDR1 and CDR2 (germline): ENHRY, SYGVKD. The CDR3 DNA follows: TGTGCCATCAGTGAGTCGATAGGCAGGGCGCGGATCTTC. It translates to CAISESIGRARIF.

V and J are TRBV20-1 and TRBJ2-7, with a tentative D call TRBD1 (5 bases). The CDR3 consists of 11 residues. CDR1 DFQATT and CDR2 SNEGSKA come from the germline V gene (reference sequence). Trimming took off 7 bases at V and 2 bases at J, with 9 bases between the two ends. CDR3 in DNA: TGCAGTGGGACAAGTACCTACGAGCAGTACTTC. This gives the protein CSGTSTYEQYF.

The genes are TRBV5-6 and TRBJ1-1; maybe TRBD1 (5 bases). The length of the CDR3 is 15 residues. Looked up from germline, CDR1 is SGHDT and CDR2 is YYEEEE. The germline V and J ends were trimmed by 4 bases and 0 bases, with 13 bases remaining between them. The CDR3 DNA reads TGTGCCAGCAGCGCGATCGACAGCATGAACACTGAAGCTTTCTTT. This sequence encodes CASSAIDSMNTEAFF.

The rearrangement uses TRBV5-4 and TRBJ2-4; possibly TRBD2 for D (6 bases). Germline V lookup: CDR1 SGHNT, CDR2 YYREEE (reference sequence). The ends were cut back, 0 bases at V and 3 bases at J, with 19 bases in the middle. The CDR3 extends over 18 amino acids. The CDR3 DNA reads TGTGCCAGCAGCTTGGCAGAATTCAGTTCGGGGGTCAAAAACATTCAGTACTTC. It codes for CASSLAEFSSGVKNIQYF. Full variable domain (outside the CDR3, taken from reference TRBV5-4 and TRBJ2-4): ETGVTQSPTHLIKTRGQQVTLRCSSQSGHNTVSWYQQALGQGPQFIFQYYREEENGRGNFPPRFSGLQFPNYSSELNVNALELDDSALYLCASSLAEFSSGVKNIQYFGAGTRLSVL.

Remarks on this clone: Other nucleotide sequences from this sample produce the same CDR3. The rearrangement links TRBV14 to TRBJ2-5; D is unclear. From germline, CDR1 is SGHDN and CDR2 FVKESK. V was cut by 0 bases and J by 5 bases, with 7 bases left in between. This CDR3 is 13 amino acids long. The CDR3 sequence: CASSQDLRETQYF. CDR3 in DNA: TGTGCCAGCAGCCAAGATCTCCGGGAGACCCAGTACTTC. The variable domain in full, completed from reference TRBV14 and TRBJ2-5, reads EAGVTQFPSHSVIEKGQTVTLRCDPISGHDNLYWYRRVMGKEIKFLLHFVKESKQDESGMPNNRFLAERTGGTYSTLKVQPAELEDSGVYFCASSQDLRETQYFGPGTRLLVL.

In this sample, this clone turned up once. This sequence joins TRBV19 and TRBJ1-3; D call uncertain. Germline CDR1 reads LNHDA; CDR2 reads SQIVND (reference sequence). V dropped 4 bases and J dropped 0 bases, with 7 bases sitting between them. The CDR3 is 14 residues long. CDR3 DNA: TGTGCCAGTAGTAGGTCCGCCTCTGGAAACACCATATATTTT. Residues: CASSRSASGNTIYF.

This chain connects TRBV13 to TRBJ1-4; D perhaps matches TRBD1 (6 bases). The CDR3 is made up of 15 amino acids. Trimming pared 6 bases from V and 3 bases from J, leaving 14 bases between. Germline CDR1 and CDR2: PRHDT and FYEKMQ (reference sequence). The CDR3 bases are TGTGCCAGCAGTAATACAGGGACGGCTAATGAAAAACTGTTTTTT. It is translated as CASSNTGTANEKLFF.

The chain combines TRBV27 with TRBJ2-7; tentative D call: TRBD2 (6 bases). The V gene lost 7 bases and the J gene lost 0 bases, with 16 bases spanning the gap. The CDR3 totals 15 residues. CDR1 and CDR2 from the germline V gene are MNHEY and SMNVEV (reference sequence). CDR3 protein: CASTGGRGTSYEQYF. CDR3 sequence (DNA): TGTGCCAGCACCGGGGGAAGAGGGACCTCCTACGAGCAGTACTTC.